These T cell receptor beta chains were read from a single sample in a study of PD-L1 blockade in urothelial cancer. The protocol was immunoSEQ multiplex PCR, while the TCRdb copy is restricted to in-frame clones and leaves out a portion. The sample has almost 90,000 clones, less than 90% seen once. The sequencing here drew on PBMCs, taken around atezolizumab (anti-PD-L1) treatment. These receptors all come from a man between 60 and 70 years old with urothelial cancer. CDR3s include the opening cysteine and the closing phenylalanine or tryptophan. The order of the fields is V gene, D gene, J gene, clone size, CDR3 protein, CDR3 DNA. The D gene is left open where the match is weak. Rows give clone size only sometimes, using once, few, many, or a class for an expanded clone.

V: TRBV7-2; D: .; J: TRBJ2-4; size: .; CDR3: CASSQDRSNNIQYF; DNA: TGTGCCAGCAGCCAAGACAGAAGTAACAACATTCAGTACTTC
V: TRBV13; D: .; J: TRBJ2-2; size: .; CDR3: CASRRAGLVENTGELFF; DNA: TGTGCCAGCAGACGGGCGGGACTGGTGGAGAACACCGGGGAGCTGTTTTTT
V: TRBV7-9; D: .; J: TRBJ2-3; size: .; CDR3: CASSIDRIAADTQYF; DNA: TGTGCCAGCAGCATAGACAGGATTGCAGCAGATACGCAGTATTTT
V: TRBV2; D: TRBD1; J: TRBJ2-5; size: once; CDR3: CASSSTGVETQYF; DNA: TGTGCCAGCAGCTCGACAGGGGTAGAGACCCAGTACTTC
V: TRBV10-3; D: TRBD2; J: TRBJ2-3; size: .; CDR3: CAPPGGGHGSTDTQYF; DNA: TGTGCCCCCCCCGGGGGGGGGCACGGGAGCACAGATACGCAGTATTTT
V: TRBV5-1; D: .; J: TRBJ1-1; size: few; CDR3: CASSLGSGTEAFF; DNA: TGCGCCAGCAGCTTGGGTTCCGGGACTGAAGCTTTCTTT
V: TRBV19; D: TRBD1; J: TRBJ1-1; size: .; CDR3: CASSPLPGTVLRLNTEAFF; DNA: TGTGCCAGTAGTCCCCTTCCCGGGACAGTTTTACGACTGAACACTGAAGCTTTCTTT
V: TRBV19; D: .; J: TRBJ1-2; size: .; CDR3: CASSIDRGAGLSRTFYGYTF; DNA: TGTGCCAGTAGTATAGATCGGGGGGCCGGACTCTCCAGGACATTCTATGGCTACACCTTC
V: TRBV18; D: TRBD2; J: TRBJ2-3; size: .; CDR3: CASSLLTSGGSGTDTQYF; DNA: TGTGCCAGCTCACTCCTGACTAGCGGGGGTTCAGGCACAGATACGCAGTATTTT
V: TRBV18; D: TRBD1; J: TRBJ1-2; size: .; CDR3: CASSWTGTDYGYTF; DNA: TGTGCCAGCTCATGGACCGGGACAGATTATGGCTACACCTTC
V: TRBV9; D: .; J: TRBJ1-1; size: once; CDR3: CASSVAGGSGTEAFF; DNA: TGTGCCAGCAGCGTAGCCGGAGGCTCCGGGACTGAAGCTTTCTTT
V: TRBV5-6; D: .; J: TRBJ2-7; size: .; CDR3: CASSPVLQGEQYF; DNA: TGTGCCAGCAGTCCCGTACTCCAGGGCGAGCAGTACTTC
V: TRBV18; D: TRBD1; J: TRBJ2-7; size: .; CDR3: CASSPPGTGIGEQYF; DNA: TGTGCCAGCTCACCACCAGGGACAGGGATTGGAGAGCAGTACTTC
V: TRBV11-2; D: TRBD2; J: TRBJ2-1; size: .; CDR3: CASSSLSGRPQPGEQFF; DNA: TGTGCCAGCAGCTCACTCAGCGGGAGGCCTCAGCCTGGTGAGCAGTTCTTC
V: TRBV5-1; D: TRBD2; J: TRBJ2-1; size: .; CDR3: CASSLTVTSGYNEQFF; DNA: TGCGCCAGCAGCTTGACTGTGACTAGCGGATACAATGAGCAGTTCTTC
V: TRBV18; D: .; J: TRBJ2-5; size: few; CDR3: CASSPGLQETQYF; DNA: TGTGCCAGCTCACCTGGACTCCAAGAGACCCAGTACTTC
V: TRBV30; D: TRBD2; J: TRBJ2-1; size: .; CDR3: CAWSGLAVGRIQFF; DNA: TGTGCCTGGAGTGGACTAGCGGTTGGGAGGATCCAGTTCTTC
V: TRBV9; D: .; J: TRBJ1-1; size: few; CDR3: CASSPRSGGPTEAFF; DNA: TGTGCCAGCAGCCCCCGATCGGGGGGACCTACTGAAGCTTTCTTT
V: TRBV7-7; D: .; J: TRBJ2-1; size: .; CDR3: CASSLNGGDEQFF; DNA: TGTGCCAGCAGCTTAAACGGAGGGGATGAGCAGTTCTTC
V: TRBV7-2; D: TRBD1; J: TRBJ2-5; size: once; CDR3: CASSSGTGETQYF; DNA: TGTGCCAGCAGCTCCGGGACAGGGGAGACCCAGTACTTC
V: TRBV6-1; D: TRBD1; J: TRBJ2-7; size: .; CDR3: CASRNMGEGQGQYF; DNA: TGTGCCAGCAGAAACATGGGGGAGGGACAGGGGCAGTACTTC
V: TRBV25-1; D: .; J: TRBJ2-7; size: .; CDR3: CASSAVGGVTEQYF; DNA: TGTGCCAGCAGTGCGGTTGGAGGTGTAACCGAGCAGTACTTC
V: TRBV5-1; D: .; J: TRBJ1-3; size: .; CDR3: CASSQDGQFQGNTIYF; DNA: TGCGCCAGCAGCCAAGACGGACAGTTTCAGGGAAACACCATATATTTT
V: TRBV9; D: .; J: TRBJ2-3; size: .; CDR3: CASSPRTQTNSHTDTQYF; DNA: TGTGCCAGCAGCCCTCGAACCCAAACTAACTCTCACACAGATACGCAGTATTTT
V: TRBV5-1; D: TRBD2; J: TRBJ2-7; size: .; CDR3: CASSLVPLAGSSYEQYF; DNA: TGCGCCAGCAGCTTGGTACCGCTAGCGGGGAGCTCCTACGAGCAGTACTTC
V: TRBV10-1; D: .; J: TRBJ2-2; size: .; CDR3: CASRTSTNTGELFF; DNA: TGCGCCAGCAGGACTAGTACCAACACCGGGGAGCTGTTTTTT
V: TRBV9; D: TRBD2; J: TRBJ2-7; size: .; CDR3: CASSSEGGRAQEQYF; DNA: TGTGCCAGCAGCTCAGAGGGCGGGAGGGCCCAAGAGCAGTACTTC
V: TRBV4-3; D: .; J: TRBJ2-5; size: .; CDR3: CASSHLQVSQETQYF; DNA: TGCGCCAGCAGCCACCTACAGGTTTCCCAAGAGACCCAGTACTTC
V: TRBV6-1; D: TRBD1; J: TRBJ2-5; size: .; CDR3: CASSERANRGLLETQYF; DNA: TGTGCCAGCAGTGAAAGGGCGAACAGGGGGCTTTTGGAGACCCAGTACTTC
V: TRBV6-5; D: .; J: TRBJ1-1; size: .; CDR3: CASSYGRITDEAFF; DNA: TGTGCCAGCAGTTACGGGAGGATTACCGATGAAGCTTTCTTT
V: TRBV19; D: .; J: TRBJ2-7; size: .; CDR3: CASSMSLALHEQYF; DNA: TGTGCCAGTAGTATGAGTCTAGCGCTCCACGAGCAGTACTTC
V: TRBV10-3; D: TRBD1; J: TRBJ2-3; size: .; CDR3: CAISPSGTATDTQYF; DNA: TGTGCCATCAGCCCATCCGGGACAGCCACAGATACGCAGTATTTT
V: TRBV27; D: .; J: TRBJ1-1; size: .; CDR3: CASSNTVNTEAFF; DNA: TGTGCCAGCAGTAATACAGTGAACACTGAAGCTTTCTTT
V: TRBV29-1; D: TRBD1; J: TRBJ2-5; size: .; CDR3: CSVGDSAGTQYF; DNA: TGCAGCGTGGGGGACAGCGCGGGGACCCAGTACTTC
V: TRBV19; D: .; J: TRBJ1-3; size: .; CDR3: CASSIQDSGNTIYF; DNA: TGTGCCAGTAGTATCCAGGACTCTGGAAACACCATATATTTT